One and the same sample provided the 8 T cell receptor beta chains below, sequenced in a study of type 1 regulatory T cells. TCRdb analysed the reads with MiXCR anew, one entry per CDR3 protein. This table holds about 2,400 distinct CDR3 sequences, around 6.7% found once. Sequenced input: CD4+ T cells, either the whole sample or a sorted fraction (not recorded which). Receptors originate from a human donor in good health.

This clonotype is medium-sized. The gene calls are TRBV7-2 and TRBJ2-3; D not certain. V was clipped by 7 bases and J by 1 base, with 12 bases between them. The V gene's germline CDR1 is SGHTA and CDR2 FQGNSA. This CDR3 has 14 residues. The CDR3 loop reads CASTVYSRTDTQYF. CDR3 nucleotide sequence: TGTGCCAGCACCGTCTACTCCCGCACAGATACGCAGTATTTT. The full variable domain, its missing parts supplied by reference TRBV7-2 and TRBJ2-3, is GAGVSQSPSNKVTEKGKDVELRCDPISGHTALYWYRQSLGQGLEFLIYFQGNSAPDKSGLPSDRFSAERTGGSVSTLTIQRTQQEDSAVYLCASTVYSRTDTQYFGPGTRLTVL.

This clonotype qualifies as medium-sized (0.01 to 0.1%). The rearrangement joins TRBV29-1 to TRBJ1-1, with TRBD1 matching over 7 bases. The CDR3 sequence is 18 residues long. Germline V gene lookup returns CDR1 SQVTM and CDR2 ANQGSEA. The junction had 19 bases not matched to a gene; V was cut back by 4 bases and J by 2 bases. The CDR3 loop is CSVAKKPGGYIINTEAFF. CDR3 DNA: TGCAGCGTTGCGAAGAAACCAGGGGGATACATAATAAACACTGAAGCTTTCTTT.

Within the sample, this clonotype is medium-sized. This sequence joins TRBV7-3 and TRBJ1-1, with no clear D. CDR1 and CDR2 (germline): SGHTA, FQGTGA. Trimming removed 5 bases at V and 5 bases at J, with 9 bases between. This CDR3 contains 12 residues. The CDR3 DNA sequence: TGTGCCAGCAGCCACCCGGGGACTGAAGCTTTCTTT. Translated: CASSHPGTEAFF.

By share of the sample, this clonotype is medium-sized (0.01 to 0.1%). The rearrangement joins TRBV7-2 to TRBJ1-4, with D unresolved. The CDR3 is made up of 13 amino acids. With 5 bases removed from V and 8 bases from J, the gap between germline ends came to 12 bases. The germline V gene has CDR1 SGHTA and CDR2 FQGNSA. The CDR3 region has the DNA TGTGCCAGCAGCCCCCAGGTCCCGGAAAAACTGTTTTTT. Protein product: CASSPQVPEKLFF. The full variable domain, its missing parts supplied by reference TRBV7-2 and TRBJ1-4, is GAGVSQSPSNKVTEKGKDVELRCDPISGHTALYWYRQSLGQGLEFLIYFQGNSAPDKSGLPSDRFSAERTGGSVSTLTIQRTQQEDSAVYLCASSPQVPEKLFFGSGTQLSVL.

This clonotype is categorized as medium-sized. The chain joins TRBV29-1 to TRBJ1-1; a weak D match, TRBD1 (6 bases). Germline-derived CDR1 and CDR2 are SQVTM and ANQGSEA. V shed 6 bases and J shed 1 base, with 12 bases lying between them. There are 13 residues in the CDR3. This CDR3 reads CSVTGHQNTEAFF. The CDR3 DNA is TGCAGCGTGACGGGACACCAGAACACTGAAGCTTTCTTT.

Within the sample, this clonotype is medium-sized (0.01 to 0.1%). V and J are TRBV9 and TRBJ1-1; 10 bases align to TRBD1. The CDR3 has 15 amino acids. CDR1 is SGDLS and CDR2 is YYNGEE in the germline V gene. Unmatched junction bases numbered 3, after V lost 1 base and J lost 3 bases. The DNA for the CDR3 is TGTGCCAGCAGCGTACTGGGACAGGGGTACACTGAAGCTTTCTTT. This gives the protein CASSVLGQGYTEAFF. Supplemented by reference TRBV9 and TRBJ1-1, the full variable domain reads DSGVTQTPKHLITATGQRVTLRCSPRSGDLSVYWYQQSLDQGLQFLIQYYNGEERAKGNILERFSAQQFPDLHSELNLSSLELGDSALYFCASSVLGQGYTEAFFGQGTRLTVV.

About this clonotype: The CDR3 does not end in the conserved phenylalanine or tryptophan, so this is likely a read error. This chain connects TRBV20-1 to TRBJ2-1; TRBD2 matches at 8 bases. The CDR3 spans 14 residues. Germline V gene lookup returns CDR1 DFQATT and CDR2 SNEGSKA (reference sequence). Trimming cost V 6 bases and J 4 bases; bases outside gene matches: 8. The CDR3 nucleotides read TGCAGTGCCGGTGGCGGGGGGAAATACAATGAGCAGTTCATC. The encoded protein is CSAGGGGKYNEQFI.

Judged by abundance, this clonotype is medium-sized (0.01 to 0.1%). V is TRBV7-9 and J is TRBJ1-5, with D unresolved. This CDR3 is 14 amino acids long. The germline gives CDR1 SEHNR, CDR2 FQNEAQ (reference sequence). Between the trimmed V and J ends, which lost 0 bases and 7 bases, there was a span of 10 bases. Here the CDR3 DNA reads TGTGCCAGCAGCTTAGCAGCCTTCGGGCAGCCCCAGCATTTT. This sequence encodes CASSLAAFGQPQHF.